A single TCR beta chain is shown here with its context. Its specificity is unknown. With a much larger clone just one base away, this may be a read error. The CDR3 is made up of 15 amino acids. The germline gives CDR1 MDHEN, CDR2 SYDVKM. The ends lost 2 bases at V and 4 bases at J; junction bases unmatched: 3. This sample's RNA came from whole unsorted tissue. This non-tumor lung sample came from over 3 cm beyond the tumor edge. The data were obtained in a study of tumor and adjacent non-tumor tissue in lung cancer. Study background: Aged roughly 30 to 76 years, patients included 9 to 11 men and about five women with stage I to III disease. Some 3.9 million productive TCRbeta reads were obtained per sample on average. Overall study results and limits: Compared with tumor, normal lung showed significantly lower TCR diversity. Patients with more diverse tumor TCRs had worse survival.

A modified ARM-PCR protocol with three rounds of nested PCR amplified TCRbeta. TCRdb ran MiXCR on the multiplex PCR reads and lists one entry per CDR3 protein. The table has around 100,000 distinct CDR3 sequences, about 62% seen once. The clonotype originates from a man aged 25 to 40 with non-small cell lung cancer. Sequencing input: distant non-tumor lung tissue. The V call is TRBV28, the J call TRBJ2-3; 10 nucleotides match TRBD2. The CDR3 bases are TGTGCCAGCAGTTTACCAGCGGGAGGGTCAGATACGCAGTATTTT. The encoded protein is CASSLPAGGSDTQYF.